The clone carrying this T cell receptor beta chain was observed a handful of times. Sequenced by immunoSEQ multiplex PCR; TCRdb stores in-frame clones only, minus some. The sample lists 40,000 to 55,000 clones, around 82% occurring once. The ends were cut back, 1 base at V and 3 bases at J, with 7 bases in the middle. The CDR3 has 14 amino acids. The V gene's germline CDR1 is SGHAT and CDR2 FQNNGV. This entry belongs to a study of T cells in localized non-small cell lung cancer. The V gene is TRBV11-2, the J gene TRBJ1-5; D call uncertain. The receptor's source is a woman between 35 and 70 years old with stage II lung adenocarcinoma. Here the sequenced sample was PBMCs, taken before any cancer treatment. CDR3: CASSLASANQPQHF. In nucleotides, the CDR3 is TGTGCCAGCAGCTTAGCGTCAGCCAATCAGCCCCAGCATTTT.